The 26 T cell receptor beta chains below come from one sample, sequenced in a study of shared clonotypes between healthy human individuals (dated by TCRdb to the early 2020s). Library prep was done by the immunoSEQ multiplex PCR assay. TCRdb carries this immuneACCESS record with in-frame sequences only. Its versions omit some clonotypes, under half of them owing to an unresolved V gene in the studies checked, with the rest unexplained. A total of roughly 1,600,000 clones appear in this sample, about 98.5% of them only once. Under 0.45% of the sample goes to the ten largest clones. The sequencing sample was made of naive CD4+ T cells sorted from blood. Taken with the paper, the label for cell subset or site translates to: CD45RA+ positively selected. The receptor set was obtained from a man aged 30 to 39 in good health.

CDR3 loop: CASGLMHRRRGRTGELFF. CDR3 nucleotide sequence: TGTGCTAGTGGTTTGATGCACCGGCGCAGGGGCCGGACCGGGGAGCTGTTTTTT. This chain connects TRBV12-5 to TRBJ2-2, with a possible D match to TRBD1 (6 bases). The CDR3 has 18 residues. Germline assignment: CDR1 LGHNT and CDR2 FRNRAP. With 2 bases removed from V and 5 bases from J, the gap between germline ends came to 21 bases.

The J gene is TRBJ1-5, the V gene TRBV5-3; TRBD1 matches at 10 bases. TRBV5-3 qualifies as an ORF whose function is uncertain. J lost 0 bases, V lost 4 bases, and 7 bases had no gene match. There are 17 residues in the CDR3. The CDR3 region is CARSLTGTGDSNQPQHF. In DNA, the CDR3 is TGTGCCAGAAGCCTGACCGGGACAGGGGATAGCAATCAGCCCCAGCATTTT.

The chain uses TRBV19 and TRBJ2-7, with 8 bases fitting TRBD1. The CDR3 consists of 13 residues. Looked up from germline, CDR1 is LNHDA and CDR2 is SQIVND (reference sequence). V gave up 7 bases and J gave up 3 bases; unmatched junction bases: 5. CDR3 DNA sequence: TGTGCCAGTAATCAGGGGGCTGGCTACGAGCAGTACTTC. Its protein product is CASNQGAGYEQYF.

This chain connects TRBV14 to TRBJ2-6; no reliable D call. V lost 4 bases to trimming and J lost 2 bases, with 15 bases between them. The CDR3 contains 17 residues. Germline CDR1 SGHDN, CDR2 FVKESK. The CDR3 DNA sequence: TGTGCCAGCAGCCCCAAACGAGTCCGGACTGGGGCCAACGTCCTGACTTTC. Translated, it gives CASSPKRVRTGANVLTF.

The V call is TRBV5-1, the J call TRBJ2-3; TRBD1 is a possible D gene (5 bases). Germline V lookup: CDR1 SGHRS, CDR2 YFSETQ. V was cut by 1 base and J by 1 base, with 13 bases left in between. The CDR3 is made up of 16 amino acids. CDR3 DNA sequence: TGCGCCAGCAGCTTGCCAGGGTTAAGAGGCACAGATACGCAGTATTTT. Protein product: CASSLPGLRGTDTQYF. Combining the CDR3 with reference TRBV5-1 and TRBJ2-3 gives the whole variable domain KAGVTQTPRYLIKTRGQQVTLSCSPISGHRSVSWYQQTPGQGLQFLFEYFSETQRNKGNFPGRFSGRQFSNSRSEMNVSTLELGDSALYLCASSLPGLRGTDTQYFGPGTRLTVL.

This chain joins TRBV5-7 and TRBJ1-5; D gene unclear. TRBV5-7 is an ORF, and what it does is uncertain. The CDR3 spans 14 residues. V was pared by 0 bases and J by 7 bases, with 11 bases between. CDR3 nucleotide sequence: TGTGCCAGCAGCTTGGCCAAATCGGGACAGCCCCAGCATTTT. Translation gives CASSLAKSGQPQHF.

The rearrangement links TRBV6-1 to TRBJ1-1; D is uncertain. Germline V gene sequence: CDR1 MNHNS, CDR2 SASEGT. Trimming left V 8 bases short and J 6 bases short, with 19 bases between. The CDR3 consists of 14 residues. The CDR3 spells CASVSSGNRAEAFF. Written as DNA, the CDR3 is TGTGCCAGCGTGTCGTCGGGGAATCGCGCTGAAGCTTTCTTT.

Here the CDR3 DNA reads TGTGCCAGCAGCATTGGAGAGTTTCCCTACAATGAGCAGTTCTTC. Encoded protein: CASSIGEFPYNEQFF. The chain combines TRBV7-3 with TRBJ2-1; D gene uncertain. This CDR3 is 15 amino acids long. The germline gives CDR1 SGHTA, CDR2 FQGTGA. Trimming pared 5 bases from V and 2 bases from J, leaving 13 bases between.

The chain carries TRBV9 and TRBJ1-2; D gene ambiguous. Germline lookup yields CDR1 SGDLS and CDR2 YYNGEE. Trimming shortened V by 2 bases and J by 4 bases, and 21 bases separated the two germline ends. This CDR3 comprises 17 residues. CDR3 nucleotides: TGTGCCAGCAGCGTGGTTGCGGGCGGTAATGTGAGCTATGGCTACACCTTC. This gives the protein CASSVVAGGNVSYGYTF.

The genes are TRBV15 and TRBJ2-7, with 8 bases aligning to TRBD1. This CDR3 comprises 15 residues. Trimming removed 5 bases from V and 6 bases from J; junction bases left unmatched: 12. Germline CDR1 and CDR2: LNHNV and YYDKDF (reference sequence). CDR3 region: CATSSHRQGLAEQYF. The DNA of the CDR3 is TGTGCCACCAGCTCCCATCGACAGGGGTTAGCCGAGCAGTACTTC.

The chain couples TRBV7-2 to TRBJ1-1; D is uncertain. The CDR3 contains 13 residues. Germline V gene lookup returns CDR1 SGHTA and CDR2 FQGNSA. Between the trimmed V and J ends, which lost 5 bases and 1 base, there was a span of 8 bases. In nucleotides, the CDR3 is TGTGCCAGCAGCCTATACCCGAACACTGAAGCTTTCTTT. This gives the protein CASSLYPNTEAFF.

The chain uses TRBV5-1 and TRBJ2-3; D may be TRBD2 (5 bases). CDR1 is SGHRS and CDR2 is YFSETQ in the germline V gene. The CDR3 loop spans 17 amino acids. V was pared by 7 bases and J by 4 bases, with 25 bases between. The CDR3 loop is CASSAPRTTEVADTQYF. The CDR3 coding sequence is TGCGCCAGCTCCGCTCCCAGGACGACGGAGGTGGCAGATACGCAGTATTTT.

This clone has only a few counts. The chain uses TRBV11-3 and TRBJ2-1; weak D call: TRBD2 (5 bases). Germline V CDR1 and CDR2: SGHNT, YENEEA. CDR3 length: 15 amino acids. Trimming stripped 5 bases from V and 0 bases from J, with 11 bases between. As DNA, the CDR3 is TGTGCCAGCAGCCCAGCTGGGAGCTCCTACAATGAGCAGTTCTTC. Protein sequence: CASSPAGSSYNEQFF.

This CDR3 is CASSTRQGATGELFF. CDR3 in DNA: TGCGCCAGCAGTACGCGGCAGGGGGCGACCGGGGAGCTGTTTTTT. The chain uses TRBV10-1 and TRBJ2-2, with 8 bases fitting TRBD1. CDR3 size: 15 residues. V lost 5 bases and J lost 5; bases outside the gene matches: 7. Germline V gene data show CDR1 as WNHNN and CDR2 as SYGVQD (reference sequence).

The J gene is TRBJ2-6, the V gene TRBV6-5, with D possibly TRBD1 on 5 matching bases. Trimming removed 4 bases at V and 0 bases at J, with 10 bases between. There are 16 residues in the CDR3. Germline V gives CDR1 MNHEY, CDR2 SVGAGI. CDR3 in amino acids: CASSLPQDSGANVLTF. In DNA, the CDR3 is TGTGCCAGCAGTTTGCCACAGGACTCTGGGGCCAACGTCCTGACTTTC.

The CDR3 reads CASSQEASKGNEQFF. Here the CDR3 DNA reads TGCGCCAGCAGCCAAGAGGCCTCCAAGGGCAATGAGCAGTTCTTC. The chain combines TRBV4-3 with TRBJ2-1; D uncertain. The CDR3 spans 15 residues. The ends were cut back, 0 bases at V and 6 bases at J, with 12 bases in the middle. Germline CDR1 reads LGHNA; CDR2 reads YSLEER.

This clone was observed a single time. This chain uses TRBV19 with TRBJ2-6, with 8 bases that match TRBD2. The CDR3 runs 14 residues. The V segment lost 3 bases and the J segment 11 bases; nucleotides outside the gene matches: 6. CDR1 LNHDA and CDR2 SQIVND come from the germline V gene (reference sequence). CDR3 loop: CASSIGGAAHVLTF. The CDR3 DNA is TGTGCCAGTAGTATCGGGGGGGCCGCCCACGTCCTGACTTTC.

V and J are TRBV11-1 and TRBJ2-1; 7 bases map to TRBD2. The trim removed 5 bases at V and 1 base at J, leaving 17 bases unmatched. The CDR3 has 19 amino acids. Germline V gene sequence: CDR1 SGHAT, CDR2 FQDESV (reference sequence). CDR3 DNA sequence: TGTGCCAGCAGCCTGATCGTCGGCGGGAGTGAACCGTCCTACAATGAGCAGTTCTTC. It encodes CASSLIVGGSEPSYNEQFF.

V is TRBV11-3 and J is TRBJ1-3, with D uncertain. The CDR3 spans 12 residues. Trimming took 4 bases from V and 12 from J, leaving 13 bases between them. CDR1 SGHNT and CDR2 YENEEA come from the germline V gene. This CDR3 reads CASSSAGSGIYF. CDR3 nucleotides: TGTGCCAGCAGCTCGGCTGGAAGCGGCATATATTTT.

V gene TRBV7-9 combines with J gene TRBJ1-1; a possible D gene is TRBD1 (6 bases). Looked up from germline, CDR1 is SEHNR and CDR2 is FQNEAQ (reference sequence). The germline V and J ends were trimmed by 1 base and 12 bases, with 15 bases remaining between them. CDR3 length equals 13 residues. The CDR3 nucleotides are TGTGCCAGCAGCTTAGAACAGGGTGGGAGAACTTTCTTT. Residues: CASSLEQGGRTFF.

The V gene is TRBV6-5, the J gene TRBJ2-7; 7 bases align to TRBD2. This CDR3 has 14 amino acids. Germline loops: CDR1 MNHEY, CDR2 SVGAGI. V trimming: 5 bases; J trimming: 6 bases; junction bases outside the gene matches: 10. CDR3 coding DNA: TGTGCCAGCAGTCCTAGCGGCCCCCTCTTCGAGCAGTACTTC. Residues: CASSPSGPLFEQYF.

CDR3 bases: TGTGCCAGCAGCTCTAGCGGGAGGGGCCCTAGCTCCTACAATGAGCAGTTCTTC. As protein: CASSSSGRGPSSYNEQFF. This chain joins TRBV7-9 and TRBJ2-1, with 12 bases identical to TRBD2. Germline CDR1 SEHNR, CDR2 FQNEAQ (reference sequence). V shed 4 bases, J shed 0 bases, and the junction held 7 bases outside the gene matches. CDR3 length equals 18 residues.

The J gene is TRBJ2-7, the V gene TRBV5-1, with D possibly being TRBD2 (5 bases). V lost 3 bases and J lost 0, with 13 bases in between. Germline V CDR1 and CDR2: SGHRS, YFSETQ. The CDR3 totals 15 residues. DNA for the CDR3: TGCGCCAGCAGCTCGGAAACGGGGTTCTCCTACGAGCAGTACTTC. It codes for CASSSETGFSYEQYF.

This chain connects TRBV10-3 to TRBJ1-5; D ambiguous. Germline-derived CDR1 and CDR2 are ENHRY and SYGVKD. The CDR3 extends over 14 amino acids. V was pared by 0 bases and J by 5 bases, with 8 bases between. CDR3 region: CAISESKTYQPQHF. CDR3 nucleotide sequence: TGTGCCATCAGTGAGTCGAAAACCTATCAGCCCCAGCATTTT.

Only one count was recorded for this clone. The rearrangement joins TRBV18 to TRBJ2-2, with D possibly matching TRBD1 (6 bases). Germline V gene data show CDR1 as KGHSH and CDR2 as LQKENI. This CDR3 comprises 14 residues. The V end was cut by 8 bases, the J end by 1 base, with 11 bases between. CDR3 sequence reads: CASPPDRNTGELFF. The CDR3 DNA follows: TGTGCCAGCCCCCCGGACAGGAACACCGGGGAGCTGTTTTTT. The entire variable domain, with the rest obtained from reference TRBV18 and TRBJ2-2, is as follows: NAGVMQNPRHLVRRRGQEARLRCSPMKGHSHVYWYRQLPEEGLKFMVYLQKENIIDESGMPKERFSAEFPKEGPSILRIQQVVRGDSAAYFCASPPDRNTGELFFGEGSRLTVL.

This rearrangement joins TRBV18 to TRBJ1-5; 7 nucleotides line up with TRBD1. This CDR3 is 14 amino acids long. V shed 3 bases and J 3 bases; nucleotides not matched to a gene: 2. In germline, CDR1 is KGHSH, CDR2 LQKENI. The CDR3 here is CASSPGQFNQPQHF. CDR3 bases: TGTGCCAGCTCACCGGGACAGTTCAATCAGCCCCAGCATTTT.